This T cell receptor (beta chain) was sequenced for a study of blood T cell repertoires in COVID-19. Study background: Donors in the United States, Italy and Spain gave samples during acute or convalescent COVID-19. T cells, B-cell-depleted T cells, or PBMCs supplied cDNA or gDNA.

Per germline, CDR1 SGHTA and CDR2 FQGTGA. The junction had 12 bases not matched to a gene; V was cut back by 5 bases and J by 8 bases. The CDR3 is made up of 15 amino acids. Enrolled during active infection, Seattle patients were then followed longitudinally. Original processing notes: Amplifying reference gene primers gave estimates of nucleated cell counts. The table came from immunoSEQ multiplex PCR; TCRdb's copy has only in-frame clones and leaves some out. That table furnishes V, J and clone size, whereas the DNA furnished D and trimming. The sample consists of 150,000 to 200,000 clones, 82% of them appearing once.

V gene TRBV7-3 combines with J gene TRBJ2-1, with 7 bases matching TRBD2. This sequence was found in a woman in her forties with COVID-19, enrolled during active disease. Source material: peripheral blood. Written as DNA, the CDR3 is TGTGCCAGCAGCCTAAACCCAGCGGGGTTAGATGAGCAGTTCTTC. Its protein product is CASSLNPAGLDEQFF.